This T cell receptor beta chain comes out of a study of T cells after yellow fever vaccination. This clonotype appeared a few times. CDR3 size: 13 residues. V shed 6 bases and J 5 bases; nucleotides not matched to a gene: 5. Each CDR3 protein is one row after TCRdb ran MiXCR on the 5' RACE reads. The sample lists about 350,000 distinct CDR3 sequences, less than 9.5% seen once, with approximately 16% in the top ten. This TCR derives from a man younger than 30 who received the YFV17D yellow fever vaccine. The sequencing used PBMCs, collected roughly 45 days after the first yellow fever vaccination. This chain uses TRBV12-3 or TRBV12-4 with TRBJ2-5; 8 bases are shared with TRBD1. CDR3 DNA: TGTGCCAGCAGCTCGGGACAGGCGGAGACCCAGTACTTC. It encodes CASSSGQAETQYF.